This T cell receptor beta chain was obtained from a study of CD8 T cells in ankylosing spondylitis. This clonotype was recorded many times. Its target is unknown. Broader study findings: A TCR beta motif made of eight highly homologous variants seemed typical of ankylosing spondylitis blood.

This CDR3 is 13 amino acids long. V trimming: 5 bases; J trimming: 8 bases; junction bases outside the gene matches: 4. CDR1 SGHTA and CDR2 FQGNSA come from the germline V gene. TCRdb reanalysed the 5' RACE reads using MiXCR and keeps one entry per CDR3 protein. In the table there are 150,000 to 200,000 distinct CDR3 sequences, around a third of which are singletons. The gene calls are TRBV7-2 and TRBJ2-1; 9 nucleotides line up with TRBD2. The sequencing sample was made of synovial fluid, either unsorted or a sorted T cell fraction (not recorded which). The TCR originated in a male donor with ankylosing spondylitis. The CDR3 coding sequence is TGTGCCAGCAGCCTCCGGACTAGCGATGAGCAGTTCTTC. Amino acid sequence: CASSLRTSDEQFF.